This T cell receptor beta chain appears in the sequencing data of a study of blood T cell repertoires in COVID-19. Study overall: Both acute and convalescent COVID-19 samples were obtained from the United States, Italy and Spain. PBMCs, B-cell-depleted T cells, or T cells provided the cDNA or gDNA that made up the material.

A single count supports this clone. Source study methods: Amplification of reference gene primers provided the estimated nucleated cell counts. Assay: immunoSEQ multiplex PCR; the TCRdb copy retains only in-frame clones and omits some. The D gene and trimming were derived from the DNA, and the V and J assignments and clone size from that table. The sample yields about 160,000 clones, approximately 79% seen once. One Seattle source followed patients from active infection through their disease course. The sequencing input was peripheral blood. This clonotype was sampled from a woman between 35 and 50 years old with COVID-19, enrolled during active disease.

In nucleotides, the CDR3 is TGTGCCAGTCAGACAGGGGGCGGGACTGAAGCTTTCTTT. Residues: CASQTGGGTEAFF. This chain links TRBV19 with TRBJ1-1; 10 bases match TRBD1. V shed 8 bases and J 5 bases; nucleotides not matched to a gene: 5. Germline assignment: CDR1 LNHDA and CDR2 SQIVND (reference sequence). This CDR3 is 13 amino acids long. Complete variable domain (other parts from reference TRBV19 and TRBJ1-1): DGGITQSPKYLFRKEGQNVTLSCEQNLNHDAMYWYRQDPGQGLRLIYYSQIVNDFQKGDIAEGYSVSREKKESFPLTVTSAQKNPTAFYLCASQTGGGTEAFFGQGTRLTVV.